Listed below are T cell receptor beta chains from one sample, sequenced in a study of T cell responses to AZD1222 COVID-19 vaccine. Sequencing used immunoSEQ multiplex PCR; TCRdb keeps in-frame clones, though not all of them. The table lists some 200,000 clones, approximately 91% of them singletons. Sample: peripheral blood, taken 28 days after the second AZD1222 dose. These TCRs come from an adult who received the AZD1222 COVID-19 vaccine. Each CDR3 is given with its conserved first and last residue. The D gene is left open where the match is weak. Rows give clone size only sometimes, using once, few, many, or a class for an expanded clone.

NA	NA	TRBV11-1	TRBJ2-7	TGTGCCAGCAGCCCTTCGGGTGGGCGTTCCTACGAGCAGTACTTC	CASSPSGGRSYEQYF
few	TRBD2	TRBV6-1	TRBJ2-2	TGTGCCAGCAGTGATACCCTAGCGGGAGTAACCGGGGAGCTGTTTTTT	CASSDTLAGVTGELFF
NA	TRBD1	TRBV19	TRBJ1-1	TGTGCCAGTAGTATTCGGGTGGCAGGGGGCCGGGACACTGAAGCTTTCTTT	CASSIRVAGGRDTEAFF
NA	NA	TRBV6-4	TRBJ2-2	TGTGCCAGCAGCCCCGGGACTCAAAACACCGGGGAGCTGTTTTTT	CASSPGTQNTGELFF
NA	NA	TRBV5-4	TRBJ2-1	TGTGCCAGCAGCGCAAGGACAGATTACAATGAGCAGTTCTTC	CASSARTDYNEQFF
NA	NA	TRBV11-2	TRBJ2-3	TGTGCCAGCAGCCTGAATGGGGGGCTTAAAGATACGCAGTATTTT	CASSLNGGLKDTQYF
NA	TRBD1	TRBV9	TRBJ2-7	TGTGCCAGCAGCCCGACAACCGGGACAGGAGCCTACGAGCAGTACTTC	CASSPTTGTGAYEQYF
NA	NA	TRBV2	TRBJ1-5	TGTGCCAGCATGGGGGGCCAACGGGGCAATCAGCCCCAGCATTTT	CASMGGQRGNQPQHF
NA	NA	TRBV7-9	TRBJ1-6	TGTGCCAGCAGCCCCCTGGAGGGCACTAATTCACCCCTCCACTTT	CASSPLEGTNSPLHF
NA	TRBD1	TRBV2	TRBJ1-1	TGTGCCAGCACGGACAGGGAATACACTGAAGCTTTCTTT	CASTDREYTEAFF
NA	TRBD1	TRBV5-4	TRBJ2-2	TGTGCCAGCAGCACGCCGGGACAGGGAAACACCGGGGAGCTGTTTTTT	CASSTPGQGNTGELFF
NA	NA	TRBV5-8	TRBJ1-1	TGTGCCAGCAGCTTGGGGGTCGCTTTCTTT	CASSLGVAFF
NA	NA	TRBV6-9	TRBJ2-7	TGTGCCAACCCAGGAGGGACCTCCTACGAGCAGTACTTC	CANPGGTSYEQYF
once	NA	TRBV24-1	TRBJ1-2	TGTGCCACCAGTGATTTGAACACGTTCTATGGCTACACCTTC	CATSDLNTFYGYTF
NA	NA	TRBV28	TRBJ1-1	TGTGCCAGCAGTTCCCACACAGGGAGAGCTTTCTTT	CASSSHTGRAFF